The text below deals with one T cell receptor (beta chain). Its antigen remains unknown. The data originate from a study of cytomegalovirus exposure and HLA in healthy donors. General study findings and limits: Listed as cytomegalovirus-associated were 150 to 200 TCR beta chains.

Healthy donors of bone marrow made up the group. This PCR relied on a set of 60 Vbeta primers and 13 Jbeta primers. In the original workflow: A follow-up analysis tallied around 80 million unique TCR beta chains, 9 million to 11 million shared. TCRdb's copy holds only in-frame clones and misses some; the assay was immunoSEQ multiplex PCR. V and J calls and clone size are given by that table; D and trimming were obtained from the DNA. Of roughly 180,000 clones listed, 77% were seen once; the top ten hold about 1.5%. Germline CDR1 is LGHNA and CDR2 is YNFKEQ. V lost 1 base and J lost 5, with 15 bases in between. This CDR3 is built from 15 residues.

This chain joins TRBV4-2 and TRBJ2-7; a weak D match, TRBD2 (6 bases). The sequencing sample was made of PBMCs. This clonotype originated in a man aged 18 to 30 in good health and CMV-seronegative. Here the CDR3 reads CASSQVALAGHEQYF. CDR3 DNA: TGTGCCAGCAGCCAAGTCGCACTAGCTGGCCACGAGCAGTACTTC.